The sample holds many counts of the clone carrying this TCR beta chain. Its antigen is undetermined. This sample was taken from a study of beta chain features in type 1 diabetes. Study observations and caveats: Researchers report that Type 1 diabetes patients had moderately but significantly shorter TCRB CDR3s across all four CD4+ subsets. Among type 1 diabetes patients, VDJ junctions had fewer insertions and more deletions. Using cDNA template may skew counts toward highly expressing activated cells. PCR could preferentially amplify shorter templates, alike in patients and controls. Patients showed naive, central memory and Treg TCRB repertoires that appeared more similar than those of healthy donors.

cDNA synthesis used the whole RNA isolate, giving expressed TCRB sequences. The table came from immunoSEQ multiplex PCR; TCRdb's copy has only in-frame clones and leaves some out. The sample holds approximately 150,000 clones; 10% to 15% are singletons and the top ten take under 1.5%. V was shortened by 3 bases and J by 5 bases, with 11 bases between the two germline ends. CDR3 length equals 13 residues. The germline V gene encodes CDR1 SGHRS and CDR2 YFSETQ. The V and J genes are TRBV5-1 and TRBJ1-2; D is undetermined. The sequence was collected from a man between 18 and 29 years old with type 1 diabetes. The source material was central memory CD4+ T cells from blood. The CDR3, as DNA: TGCGCCAGCAGCTCCGTAGGGTCATATGGCTACACCTTC. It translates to CASSSVGSYGYTF.